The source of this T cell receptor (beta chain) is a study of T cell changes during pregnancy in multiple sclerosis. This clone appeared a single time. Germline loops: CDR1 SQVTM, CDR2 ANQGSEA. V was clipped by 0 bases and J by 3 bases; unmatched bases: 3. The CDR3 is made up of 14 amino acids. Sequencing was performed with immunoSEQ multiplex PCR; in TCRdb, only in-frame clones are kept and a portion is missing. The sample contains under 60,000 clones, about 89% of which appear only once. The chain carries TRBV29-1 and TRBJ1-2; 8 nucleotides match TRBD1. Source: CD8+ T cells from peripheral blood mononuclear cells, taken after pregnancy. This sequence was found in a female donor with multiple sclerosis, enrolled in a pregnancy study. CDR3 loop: CSVEEDRDYYGYTF. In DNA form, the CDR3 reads TGCAGCGTTGAAGAGGACAGGGATTACTATGGCTACACCTTC.